The 5 T cell receptor beta chains in this list originate from one sample, sequenced in a study of Ad26.COV2.S vaccination and SARS-CoV-2 variants. The data were produced by immunoSEQ multiplex PCR, yet TCRdb's version contains in-frame clones alone and is incomplete. The table shows about 350,000 clones, with 85% to 90% occurring only once. This sample's treatment: some 20 received Ad26.COV2.S at low or high dose, single or two shots; five or six received placebo; per-sample allocation not given. Day 63 after the first vaccine or placebo injection was the time point for sampling. The sequences come from peripheral blood, collected in a trial of Ad26.COV2.S vaccine versus placebo. Every receptor here comes from a person aged 18-60 years who received the Ad26.COV2.S COVID-19 vaccine or a placebo.

This clone was found once. The genes are TRBV25-1 and TRBJ2-3; the match to TRBD2 covers 9 bases. Per germline, CDR1 MGHDK and CDR2 SYGVNS. This CDR3 has 16 amino acids. Trimming cost V 2 bases and J 2 bases; bases outside gene matches: 5. CDR3 sequence: CASSELASGDTDTQYF. The CDR3 DNA follows: TGTGCCAGCAGTGAACTCGCTAGCGGGGACACAGATACGCAGTATTTT.

This chain links TRBV9 with TRBJ1-6; 8 bases map to TRBD1. Germline CDR1 SGDLS, CDR2 YYNGEE. Trimming at V came to 4 bases and at J to 8 bases, leaving 5 bases not matched to a gene. The CDR3 length is 14 residues. The DNA of the CDR3 is TGTGCCAGCAGCCTTGGACAGGGAGATTCACCCCTCCACTTT. It codes for CASSLGQGDSPLHF.

The rearrangement links TRBV6-1 to TRBJ2-7, with 9 nucleotides matching TRBD1. The length of the CDR3 is 16 residues. In germline, CDR1 is MNHNS, CDR2 SASEGT. Trimming took 4 bases from V and 0 from J; bases not matched to a gene: 7. Here the CDR3 reads CASSAGAGQGSYEQYF. The CDR3 DNA reads as TGTGCCAGCAGTGCTGGGGCGGGACAGGGCTCCTACGAGCAGTACTTC.

The rearrangement uses TRBV2 and TRBJ2-3; possible D gene TRBD2, 6 bases. CDR1 SNHLY and CDR2 FYNNEI come from the germline V gene. The CDR3 covers 15 residues. Trimming stripped 6 bases from V and 0 bases from J, with 13 bases between. Written as DNA, the CDR3 is TGTGCCAGCAGCCCGGGGGAACCGAGCACAGATACGCAGTATTTT. Protein sequence: CASSPGEPSTDTQYF.

The V gene is TRBV19, the J gene TRBJ1-4; D call uncertain. Trimming shortened V by 4 bases and J by 0 bases, and 9 bases separated the two germline ends. The germline V gene encodes CDR1 LNHDA and CDR2 SQIVND (reference sequence). This CDR3 contains 15 residues. CDR3: CASSTGVTTNEKLFF. Written as DNA, the CDR3 is TGTGCCAGTAGTACCGGGGTTACAACTAATGAAAAACTGTTTTTT.